These 23 T cell receptor beta chains were all obtained from the same sample, sequenced in a study of T-cell memory formation after mild COVID-19. TCRdb processed the 5' RACE reads anew with MiXCR; each CDR3 protein has one entry. The sample yields 350,000 to 450,000 distinct CDR3 sequences, 24% seen once. Sample: PBMCs or a T cell subset sorted from them (not recorded which). The receptors originated from an adult woman who had mild COVID-19 (a few samples of this study predate the infection). Cell type and time point are not known.

This clonotype was counted between two and nine times. The V call is TRBV7-9, the J call TRBJ2-7; 7 bases map to TRBD2. Trimming cost V 3 bases and J 1 base; bases outside gene matches: 3. Germline CDR1 SEHNR, CDR2 FQNEAQ (reference sequence). The CDR3 contains 14 residues. The CDR3 coding sequence is TGTGCCAGCAGCTTGGGAGGGAAATCCTACGAGCAGTACTTC. This translates into CASSLGGKSYEQYF.

There are a few counts of this clonotype. The rearrangement uses TRBV29-1 and TRBJ2-1; D may be TRBD2 (6 bases). This CDR3 comprises 14 residues. Germline-derived CDR1 and CDR2 are SQVTM and ANQGSEA. V lost 1 base, J lost 1 base, and 8 bases lay in between. CDR3 DNA: TGCAGCGTTGAAGCGGGAGTGTCCTACAATGAGCAGTTCTTC. Translation gives CSVEAGVSYNEQFF.

The chain recombines TRBV7-8 with TRBJ1-3; 7 positions agree with TRBD1. V gave up 5 bases and J gave up 1 base; unmatched junction bases: 5. The CDR3 is 15 residues long. The germline V gene encodes CDR1 SGHVS and CDR2 FQNEAQ. The CDR3 loop reads CASSQATGSGNTIYF. In DNA form, the CDR3 reads TGTGCCAGCAGCCAAGCGACAGGGTCTGGAAACACCATATATTTT.

The chain joins TRBV23-1 to TRBJ2-5; TRBD2 might be the D (6 bases). TRBV23-1 is placed among ORFs of uncertain function. The CDR3 is 16 amino acids. V lost 4 bases, J lost 5 bases, and 20 bases lay in between. CDR3 nucleotide sequence: TGCGCCAGCAGTCGAAGACAACGGGGGAGCTGGGAGACCCAGTACTTC. It yields the protein CASSRRQRGSWETQYF.

The V gene is TRBV6-6, the J gene TRBJ1-5, with D maybe TRBD1 (5 bases). This CDR3 region has 13 residues. Germline V gene data show CDR1 as MNHNY and CDR2 as SVGAGI (reference sequence). V was trimmed by 5 bases and J by 5 bases, leaving 10 bases between them. The CDR3 spells CASSLGPYQPQHF. For the CDR3, the DNA is TGTGCCAGCAGTCTGGGGCCTTATCAGCCCCAGCATTTT.

The chain joins TRBV4-1 to TRBJ1-1; 8 bases match TRBD1. V lost 1 base to trimming and J lost 6 bases; unmatched junction nucleotides: 7. Germline V gene data show CDR1 as MGHRA and CDR2 as YSYEKL. This CDR3 has 15 amino acids. CDR3 in DNA: TGCGCCAGCAGCCAAGTGGGCAGGGGGCTGGCTGAAGCTTTCTTT. This codes for CASSQVGRGLAEAFF.

The rearrangement links TRBV7-2 to TRBJ1-2; no firm D call. With 5 bases removed from V and 4 bases from J, the gap between germline ends came to 14 bases. The CDR3 is 14 amino acids. Germline V gives CDR1 SGHTA, CDR2 FQGNSA. As DNA, the CDR3 is TGTGCCAGCAGCCCGGGTAAAGGCAGCTATGGCTACACCTTC. It yields the protein CASSPGKGSYGYTF.

This rearrangement joins TRBV6-5 to TRBJ1-4; 9 positions agree with TRBD1. Germline V CDR1 and CDR2: MNHEY, SVGAGI. The CDR3 extends over 13 amino acids. The trim removed 8 bases at V and 7 bases at J, leaving 5 bases unmatched. CDR3 sequence reads: CASHGTGSEKLFF. CDR3 DNA sequence: TGTGCCAGCCACGGGACAGGGAGTGAAAAACTGTTTTTT.

This clonotype appeared a few times. V is TRBV29-1 and J is TRBJ2-1; D call uncertain. Deletions cut 5 bases from V and 0 bases from J, with 14 bases between. This CDR3 region has 15 residues. Germline loops: CDR1 SQVTM, CDR2 ANQGSEA. In DNA, the CDR3 is TGCAGCGTTACCATCTCTACGAGCTCCTACAATGAGCAGTTCTTC. Its protein is CSVTISTSSYNEQFF.

DNA for the CDR3: TGTGCCAGCAGCAAGACAGGGTACGAGCAGTACTTC. It encodes CASSKTGYEQYF. The genes are TRBV12-3 or TRBV12-4 and TRBJ2-7; 7 bases line up with TRBD1. Trimming removed 6 bases from V and 4 bases from J; junction bases left unmatched: 3. This CDR3 spans 12 amino acids.

The rearrangement joins TRBV19 to TRBJ1-2, with D unclear. Trimming left V 5 bases short and J 0 bases short, with 10 bases between. The CDR3 has 14 amino acids. Germline V CDR1 and CDR2: LNHDA, SQIVND (reference sequence). CDR3 DNA sequence: TGTGCCAGTAGTTATGGATCAGCTAACTATGGCTACACCTTC. Protein: CASSYGSANYGYTF. Drawing the rest from reference TRBV19 and TRBJ1-2, the complete variable domain is DGGITQSPKYLFRKEGQNVTLSCEQNLNHDAMYWYRQDPGQGLRLIYYSQIVNDFQKGDIAEGYSVSREKKESFPLTVTSAQKNPTAFYLCASSYGSANYGYTFGSGTRLTVV.

There are a few counts of this clonotype. The CDR3 is CASSVEVFQPQHF. CDR3 bases: TGCGCCAGCAGCGTCGAGGTTTTTCAGCCCCAGCATTTT. The chain links TRBV4-1 to TRBJ1-5, with unresolved D. Germline V lookup: CDR1 MGHRA, CDR2 YSYEKL. The V and J ends lost 5 bases and 6 bases respectively, with 11 bases between them. CDR3 size: 13 residues.

The chain uses TRBV20-1 and TRBJ1-4; a weak D match, TRBD1 (6 bases). The CDR3 is 14 amino acids. Trimming removed 5 bases at V and 5 bases at J, with 15 bases between. In germline, CDR1 is DFQATT, CDR2 SNEGSKA (reference sequence). In DNA form, the CDR3 reads TGCAGTGCTTCGCAGGGGAGTCCCAATGAAAAACTGTTTTTT. Its translation: CSASQGSPNEKLFF.

The chain has TRBV7-3 and TRBJ2-1; tentative D call: TRBD2 (5 bases). Trimming removed 5 bases from V and 2 bases from J, with 13 bases in between. CDR3 size: 15 residues. Looked up from germline, CDR1 is SGHTA and CDR2 is FQGTGA. In nucleotides, the CDR3 is TGTGCCAGCAGCCCCCAAGCTAGCCCCTACAATGAGCAGTTCTTC. It is translated as CASSPQASPYNEQFF.

This clonotype has a single count. The CDR3 sequence: CSASGGPSNQPQHF. Here the CDR3 DNA reads TGCAGTGCTAGCGGAGGTCCCAGCAATCAGCCCCAGCATTTT. The rearrangement uses TRBV20-1 and TRBJ1-5; no clear D gene. Looked up from germline, CDR1 is DFQATT and CDR2 is SNEGSKA (reference sequence). This CDR3 has 14 amino acids. Trimming stripped 3 bases from V and 1 base from J, with 10 bases between.

This clonotype was counted between two and nine times. The V call is TRBV5-1, the J call TRBJ1-6; a weak D match, TRBD1 (6 bases). The V gene's germline CDR1 is SGHRS and CDR2 YFSETQ. Trimming pared 1 base from V and 9 bases from J, leaving 23 bases between. CDR3 size: 18 residues. The CDR3 protein is CASSLSRGARGDGSPLHF. The CDR3 DNA follows: TGCGCCAGCAGCTTGAGTCGTGGGGCCAGGGGAGATGGTTCACCCCTCCACTTT.

This clonotype was counted a few times. The chain is built from TRBV5-1 and TRBJ2-1, with D hard to call. Trimming took off 4 bases at V and 5 bases at J, with 7 bases between the two ends. Germline-derived CDR1 and CDR2 are SGHRS and YFSETQ. The CDR3 totals 12 residues. In DNA form, the CDR3 reads TGCGCCAGCAGCCCTATCAACAATGAGCAGTTCTTC. Encoded protein: CASSPINNEQFF. Drawing the rest from reference TRBV5-1 and TRBJ2-1, the complete variable domain is KAGVTQTPRYLIKTRGQQVTLSCSPISGHRSVSWYQQTPGQGLQFLFEYFSETQRNKGNFPGRFSGRQFSNSRSEMNVSTLELGDSALYLCASSPINNEQFFGPGTRLTVL.

This clonotype was observed a handful of times. J is TRBJ1-5 and V is TRBV20-1, with TRBD1 matching over 7 bases. With 5 bases clipped from V and 2 bases from J, the junction kept 6 bases outside the gene matches. The CDR3 totals 14 residues. From germline, CDR1 is DFQATT and CDR2 SNEGSKA (reference sequence). As DNA, the CDR3 is TGCAGTGCTCTACGAGGGGGCGGCAATCAGCCCCAGCATTTT. It yields the protein CSALRGGGNQPQHF.

The V call is TRBV5-1, the J call TRBJ2-7; 9 bases align to TRBD1. CDR3 length equals 14 residues. J lost 5 bases, V lost 4 bases, and 7 bases had no gene match. Germline V lookup: CDR1 SGHRS, CDR2 YFSETQ. DNA for the CDR3: TGCGCCAGCAGCCCTGGGACAGGGTTCCACGAGCAGTACTTC. Residues: CASSPGTGFHEQYF.

This clonotype was detected a few times. The rearrangement joins TRBV5-1 to TRBJ2-7; possible D gene TRBD1, 5 bases. This CDR3 comprises 14 residues. In germline, CDR1 is SGHRS, CDR2 YFSETQ. Trimming stripped 6 bases from V and 5 bases from J, with 18 bases between. The chain's CDR3 is CASTWGLENDEQYF. The CDR3 DNA reads TGCGCCAGCACCTGGGGCTTGGAAAACGACGAGCAGTACTTC. Variable domain in full (rest from reference TRBV5-1 and TRBJ2-7): KAGVTQTPRYLIKTRGQQVTLSCSPISGHRSVSWYQQTPGQGLQFLFEYFSETQRNKGNFPGRFSGRQFSNSRSEMNVSTLELGDSALYLCASTWGLENDEQYFGPGTRLTVT.

This clonotype was seen more than once but under ten times. The J gene is TRBJ2-5, the V gene TRBV18, with TRBD2 matching 12 bases. Trimming took 4 bases from V and 4 from J; bases not matched to a gene: 10. The CDR3 runs 17 residues. Germline loops: CDR1 KGHSH, CDR2 LQKENI. This CDR3 reads CASSHGLAGPGGETQYF. For the CDR3, the DNA is TGTGCCAGCTCACATGGACTAGCGGGACCCGGCGGAGAGACCCAGTACTTC.

This chain links TRBV6-1 with TRBJ2-7; 9 bases are a match to TRBD1. Germline assignment: CDR1 MNHNS and CDR2 SASEGT. This CDR3 contains 15 residues. Trimming removed 6 bases from V and 3 bases from J; junction bases left unmatched: 9. CDR3 sequence (DNA): TGTGCCAGCAGCCAGGGGGGGACAGGGTTCTACGAGCAGTACTTC. It codes for CASSQGGTGFYEQYF.

V is TRBV20-1 and J is TRBJ1-1; D ambiguous. Trimming shortened V by 3 bases and J by 3 bases, and 17 bases separated the two germline ends. Germline V CDR1 and CDR2: DFQATT, SNEGSKA (reference sequence). This CDR3 spans 15 amino acids. This CDR3 is CSARGIGRKDTEAFF. The CDR3 DNA is TGCAGTGCTAGGGGCATAGGGAGGAAAGACACTGAAGCTTTCTTT.